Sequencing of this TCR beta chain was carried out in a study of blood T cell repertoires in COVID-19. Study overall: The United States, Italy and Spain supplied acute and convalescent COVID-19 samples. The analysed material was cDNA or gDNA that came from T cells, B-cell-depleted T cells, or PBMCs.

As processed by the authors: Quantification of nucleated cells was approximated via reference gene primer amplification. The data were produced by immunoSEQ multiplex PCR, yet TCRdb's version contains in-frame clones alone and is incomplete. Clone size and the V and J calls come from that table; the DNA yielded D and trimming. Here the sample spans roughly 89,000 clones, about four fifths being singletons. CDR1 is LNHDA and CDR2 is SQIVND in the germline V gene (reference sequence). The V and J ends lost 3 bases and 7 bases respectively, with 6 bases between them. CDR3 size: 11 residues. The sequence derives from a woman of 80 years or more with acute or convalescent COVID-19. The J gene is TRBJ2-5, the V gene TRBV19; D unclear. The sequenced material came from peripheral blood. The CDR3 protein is CASSILGTQYF. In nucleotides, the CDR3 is TGTGCCAGTAGTATCCTAGGGACCCAGTACTTC.